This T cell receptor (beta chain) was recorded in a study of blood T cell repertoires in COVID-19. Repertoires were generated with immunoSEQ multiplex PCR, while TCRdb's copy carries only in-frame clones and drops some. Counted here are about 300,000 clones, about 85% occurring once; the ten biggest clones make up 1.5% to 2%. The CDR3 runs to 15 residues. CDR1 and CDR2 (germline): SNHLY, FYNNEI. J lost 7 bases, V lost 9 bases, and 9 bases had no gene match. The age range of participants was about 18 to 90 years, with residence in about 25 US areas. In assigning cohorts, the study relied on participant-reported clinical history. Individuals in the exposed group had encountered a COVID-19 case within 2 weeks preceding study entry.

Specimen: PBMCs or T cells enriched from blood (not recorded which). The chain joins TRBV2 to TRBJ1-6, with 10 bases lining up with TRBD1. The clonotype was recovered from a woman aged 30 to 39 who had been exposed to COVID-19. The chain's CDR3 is CASTEPGQGNSPLHF. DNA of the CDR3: TGTGCCAGTACGGAGCCGGGACAGGGGAATTCACCCCTCCACTTT.